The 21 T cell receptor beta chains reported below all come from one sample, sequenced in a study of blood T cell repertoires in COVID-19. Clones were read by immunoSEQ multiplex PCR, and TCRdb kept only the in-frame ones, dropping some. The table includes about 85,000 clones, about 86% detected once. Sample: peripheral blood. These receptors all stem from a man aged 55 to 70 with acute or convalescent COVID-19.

CDR3 residues: CASSTAGQGTDYTF. The CDR3 DNA is TGTGCCAGTAGTACGGCGGGACAGGGAACTGACTACACCTTC. The chain is built from TRBV19 and TRBJ1-2; 9 nucleotides agree with TRBD1. The CDR3 runs 14 residues. J lost 10 bases, V lost 4 bases, and 10 bases had no gene match. Germline CDR1 reads LNHDA; CDR2 reads SQIVND (reference sequence).

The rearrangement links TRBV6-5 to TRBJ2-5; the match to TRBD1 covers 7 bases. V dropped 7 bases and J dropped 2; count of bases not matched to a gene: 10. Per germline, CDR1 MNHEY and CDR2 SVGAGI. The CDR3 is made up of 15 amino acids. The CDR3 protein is CASKRAGGNQETQYF. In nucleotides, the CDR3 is TGTGCCAGCAAGAGGGCAGGGGGAAATCAAGAGACCCAGTACTTC.

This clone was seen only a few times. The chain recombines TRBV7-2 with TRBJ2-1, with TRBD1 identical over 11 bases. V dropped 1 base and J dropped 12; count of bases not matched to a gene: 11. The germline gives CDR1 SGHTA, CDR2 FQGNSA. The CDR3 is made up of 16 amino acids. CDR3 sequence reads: CASSLVPDQDRGLQFF. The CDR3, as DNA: TGTGCCAGCAGCTTAGTCCCGGATCAGGACAGGGGGCTGCAGTTCTTC. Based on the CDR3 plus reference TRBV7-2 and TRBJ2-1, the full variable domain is GAGVSQSPSNKVTEKGKDVELRCDPISGHTALYWYRQSLGQGLEFLIYFQGNSAPDKSGLPSDRFSAERTGGSVSTLTIQRTQQEDSAVYLCASSLVPDQDRGLQFFGPGTRLTVL.

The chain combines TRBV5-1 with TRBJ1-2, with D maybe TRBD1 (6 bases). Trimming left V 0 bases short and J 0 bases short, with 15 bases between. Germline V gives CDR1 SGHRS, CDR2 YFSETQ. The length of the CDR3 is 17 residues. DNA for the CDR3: TGCGCCAGCAGCTTGGGGCGGACAGTAACAGCTAACTATGGCTACACCTTC. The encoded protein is CASSLGRTVTANYGYTF.

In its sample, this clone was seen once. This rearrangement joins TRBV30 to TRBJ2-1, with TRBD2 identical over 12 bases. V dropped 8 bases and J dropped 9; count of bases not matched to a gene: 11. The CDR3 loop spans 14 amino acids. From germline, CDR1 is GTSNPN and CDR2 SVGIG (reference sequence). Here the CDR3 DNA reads TGTGCCCGTAGGACTAGCGGGGTCCGGGGTGAGCAGTTCTTC. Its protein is CARRTSGVRGEQFF.

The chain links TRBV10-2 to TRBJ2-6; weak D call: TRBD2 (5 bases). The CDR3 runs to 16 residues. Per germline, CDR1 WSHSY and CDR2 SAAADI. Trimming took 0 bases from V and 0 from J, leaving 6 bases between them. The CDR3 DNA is TGCGCCAGCAGTGAGTCGAGGGTCTCTGGGGCCAACGTCCTGACTTTC. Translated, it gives CASSESRVSGANVLTF.

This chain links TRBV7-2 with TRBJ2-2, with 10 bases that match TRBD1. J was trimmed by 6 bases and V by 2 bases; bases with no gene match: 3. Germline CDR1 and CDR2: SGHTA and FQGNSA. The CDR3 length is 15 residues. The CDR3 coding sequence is TGTGCCAGCAGCTTACGACAGGGGGCTCCCGGGGAGCTGTTTTTT. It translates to CASSLRQGAPGELFF.

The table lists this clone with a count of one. The CDR3 spells CSVLRTGSGYGYTF. The CDR3 DNA sequence: TGCAGCGTGCTTCGGACAGGGAGCGGCTATGGCTACACCTTC. The chain is built from TRBV29-1 and TRBJ1-2; the match to TRBD1 covers 8 bases. The germline V gene encodes CDR1 SQVTM and CDR2 ANQGSEA. CDR3 length equals 14 residues. Trimming cost V 6 bases and J 4 bases; bases outside gene matches: 10.

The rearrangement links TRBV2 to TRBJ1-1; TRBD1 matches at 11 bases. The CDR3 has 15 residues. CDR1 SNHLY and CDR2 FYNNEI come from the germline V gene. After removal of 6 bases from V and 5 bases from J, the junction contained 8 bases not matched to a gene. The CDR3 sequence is CASRDRGRIGTEAFF. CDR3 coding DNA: TGTGCCAGCAGGGACAGGGGGCGGATTGGAACTGAAGCTTTCTTT.

The CDR3 loop is CAWSVGLRRQGGNQPQHF. Written as DNA, the CDR3 is TGTGCCTGGAGTGTAGGTCTCCGACGACAGGGAGGCAATCAGCCCCAGCATTTT. The chain carries TRBV30 and TRBJ1-5, with 7 bases matching TRBD1. This CDR3 is built from 18 residues. Germline CDR1 and CDR2: GTSNPN and SVGIG (reference sequence). V lost 0 bases and J lost 2; bases outside the gene matches: 13.

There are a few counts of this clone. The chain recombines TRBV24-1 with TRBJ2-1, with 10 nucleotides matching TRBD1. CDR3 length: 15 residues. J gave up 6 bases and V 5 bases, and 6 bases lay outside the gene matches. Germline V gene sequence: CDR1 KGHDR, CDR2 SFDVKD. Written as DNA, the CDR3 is TGTGCCACCAGTGGAGCCGGGACAGGGGTCAATGAGCAGTTCTTC. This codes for CATSGAGTGVNEQFF.

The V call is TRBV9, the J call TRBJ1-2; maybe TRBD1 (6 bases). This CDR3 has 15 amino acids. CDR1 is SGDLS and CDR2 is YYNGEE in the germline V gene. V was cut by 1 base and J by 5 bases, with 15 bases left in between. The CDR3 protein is CASSVYNRDGYGYTF. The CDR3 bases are TGTGCCAGCAGCGTATACAACAGGGACGGATATGGCTACACCTTC.

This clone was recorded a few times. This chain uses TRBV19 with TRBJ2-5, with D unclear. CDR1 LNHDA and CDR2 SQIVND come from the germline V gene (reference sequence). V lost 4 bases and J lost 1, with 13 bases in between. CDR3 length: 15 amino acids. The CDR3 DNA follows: TGTGCCAGTAGTACCTCCCGTGGCAGCCAAGAGACCCAGTACTTC. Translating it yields CASSTSRGSQETQYF.

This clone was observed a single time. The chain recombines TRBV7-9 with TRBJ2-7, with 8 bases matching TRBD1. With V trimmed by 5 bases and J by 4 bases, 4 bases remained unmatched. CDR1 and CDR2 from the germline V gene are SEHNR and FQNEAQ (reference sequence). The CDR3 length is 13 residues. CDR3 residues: CASSPGGAYEQYF. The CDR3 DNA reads TGTGCCAGCAGCCCAGGGGGCGCATACGAGCAGTACTTC.

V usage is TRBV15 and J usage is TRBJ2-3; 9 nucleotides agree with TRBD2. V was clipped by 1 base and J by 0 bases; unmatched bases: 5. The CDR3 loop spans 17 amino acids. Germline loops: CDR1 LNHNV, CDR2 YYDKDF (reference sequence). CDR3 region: CATSRGGGGASTDTQYF. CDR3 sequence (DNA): TGTGCCACCAGCAGAGGAGGCGGGGGGGCTAGCACAGATACGCAGTATTTT.

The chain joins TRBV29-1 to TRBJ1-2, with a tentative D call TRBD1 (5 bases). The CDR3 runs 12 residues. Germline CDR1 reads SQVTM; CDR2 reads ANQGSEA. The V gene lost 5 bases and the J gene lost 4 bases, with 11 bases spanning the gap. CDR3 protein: CSVTHGGYGYTF. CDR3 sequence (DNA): TGCAGCGTTACCCACGGGGGCTATGGCTACACCTTC.

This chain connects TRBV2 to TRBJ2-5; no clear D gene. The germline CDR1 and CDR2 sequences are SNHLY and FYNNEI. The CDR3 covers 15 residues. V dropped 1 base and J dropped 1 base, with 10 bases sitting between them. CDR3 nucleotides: TGTGCCAGCAGTGAAGGTGCGGAGATCCAAGAGACCCAGTACTTC. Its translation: CASSEGAEIQETQYF.

The CDR3 is CASTDSPSRNTIYF. In DNA, the CDR3 is TGTGCCAGTACCGACAGTCCTTCTAGAAACACCATATATTTT. The genes are TRBV19 and TRBJ1-3; a weak D match, TRBD1 (5 bases). V lost 7 bases to trimming and J lost 5 bases, with 15 bases between them. The CDR3 length is 14 residues. Germline CDR1 LNHDA, CDR2 SQIVND (reference sequence).

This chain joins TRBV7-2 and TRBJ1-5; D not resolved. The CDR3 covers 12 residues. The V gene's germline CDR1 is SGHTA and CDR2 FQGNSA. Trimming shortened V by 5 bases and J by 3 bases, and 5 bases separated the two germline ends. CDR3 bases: TGTGCCAGCAGCCCCTACAATCAGCCCCAGCATTTT. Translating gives CASSPYNQPQHF.

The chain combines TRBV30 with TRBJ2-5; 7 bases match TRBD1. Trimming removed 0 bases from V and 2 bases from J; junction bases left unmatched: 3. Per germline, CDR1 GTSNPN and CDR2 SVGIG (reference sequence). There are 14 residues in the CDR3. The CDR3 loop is CAWSVKGAQETQYF. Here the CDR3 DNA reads TGTGCCTGGAGTGTAAAGGGGGCACAAGAGACCCAGTACTTC.

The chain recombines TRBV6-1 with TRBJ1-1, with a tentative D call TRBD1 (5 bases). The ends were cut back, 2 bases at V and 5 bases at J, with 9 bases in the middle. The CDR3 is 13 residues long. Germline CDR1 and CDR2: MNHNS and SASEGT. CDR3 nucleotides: TGTGCCAGCAGTGAATATCGGGGGACTGAAGCTTTCTTT. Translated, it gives CASSEYRGTEAFF.